The 11 T cell receptor beta chains reported below all come from one sample, sequenced in a study of T cell responses to AZD1222 COVID-19 vaccine. Only in-frame clones appear in the TCRdb table, and some are missing; sequencing was by immunoSEQ multiplex PCR. The repertoire holds 140,000 to 150,000 clones, with around nine tenths as singletons. The starting material was peripheral blood, obtained on day 0 of MenACWY control vaccination. The origin of the receptors is an adult in good health.

CDR3 DNA: TGTGCCAGCAGCCCCTCCTTGGGGCAGAACACTGAAGCTTTCTTT. It specifies CASSPSLGQNTEAFF. The chain joins TRBV9 to TRBJ1-1, with a possible D match to TRBD1 (5 bases). The V end was cut by 4 bases, the J end by 1 base, with 14 bases between. The CDR3 length is 15 residues. Germline V gives CDR1 SGDLS, CDR2 YYNGEE. Together with reference TRBV9 and TRBJ1-1, the CDR3 gives the full variable domain: DSGVTQTPKHLITATGQRVTLRCSPRSGDLSVYWYQQSLDQGLQFLIQYYNGEERAKGNILERFSAQQFPDLHSELNLSSLELGDSALYFCASSPSLGQNTEAFFGQGTRLTVV.

The rearrangement uses TRBV3-1 (or the pseudogene TRBV3-2) and TRBJ1-1; weak D call: TRBD1 (5 bases). Trimming stripped 2 bases from V and 3 bases from J, with 7 bases between. Germline V gene sequence: CDR1 LGHDT, CDR2 YNNKEL (reference sequence). This CDR3 contains 13 residues. This CDR3 reads CASSQRRDTEAFF. As DNA, the CDR3 is TGTGCCAGCAGCCAACGCAGGGACACTGAAGCTTTCTTT.

The rearrangement joins TRBV28 to TRBJ2-1; 7 bases are shared with TRBD2. The CDR3 is 18 residues long. V dropped 3 bases and J dropped 0; count of bases not matched to a gene: 11. From germline, CDR1 is MDHEN and CDR2 SYDVKM. CDR3 in amino acids: CASSLGGSPSTSYNEQFF. The CDR3 coding sequence is TGTGCCAGCAGTTTGGGCGGGAGCCCATCTACCTCCTACAATGAGCAGTTCTTC.

The chain links TRBV10-3 to TRBJ1-2, with D tentatively TRBD1 (6 bases). The CDR3 has 13 residues. The V end lost 5 bases, the J end lost 2 bases, and 9 bases lay between the germline ends. Germline V gives CDR1 ENHRY, CDR2 SYGVKD. CDR3 region: CAISPGTNYGYTF. CDR3 nucleotides: TGTGCCATCAGTCCCGGGACAAACTATGGCTACACCTTC.

The chain has TRBV27 and TRBJ1-1; TRBD1 agrees at 11 bases. The germline CDR1 and CDR2 sequences are MNHEY and SMNVEV (reference sequence). The length of the CDR3 is 14 residues. Trimming cost V 10 bases and J 5 bases; bases outside gene matches: 9. In DNA form, the CDR3 reads TGTGCCACCCACCCCGGGACAGGGGGGACTGAAGCTTTCTTT. Translating it yields CATHPGTGGTEAFF.

This chain joins TRBV2 and TRBJ2-3; D gene ambiguous. The CDR3 has 15 amino acids. Trimming left V 0 bases short and J 6 bases short, with 13 bases between. Germline assignment: CDR1 SNHLY and CDR2 FYNNEI. CDR3: CASSEAGLYSDTQYF. In DNA, the CDR3 is TGTGCCAGCAGTGAAGCCGGTCTTTATTCGGATACGCAGTATTTT.

The CDR3 bases are TGTGCCAGTAGTATGGGGGACAGCACCCTCTATGGCTACACCTTC. Translated: CASSMGDSTLYGYTF. The V gene is TRBV19, the J gene TRBJ1-2; TRBD1 aligns across 7 bases. This CDR3 has 15 amino acids. Germline CDR1 LNHDA, CDR2 SQIVND (reference sequence). After removal of 3 bases from V and 4 bases from J, the junction contained 8 bases not matched to a gene.

V usage is TRBV6-1 and J usage is TRBJ1-4; unclear D gene. Germline V lookup: CDR1 MNHNS, CDR2 SASEGT. CDR3 size: 14 residues. With 1 base removed from V and 2 bases from J, the gap between germline ends came to 5 bases. CDR3 amino acids: CASSEEGTNEKLFF. In DNA, the CDR3 is TGTGCCAGCAGTGAAGAAGGGACTAATGAAAAACTGTTTTTT.

The V gene is TRBV7-9, the J gene TRBJ2-5, with D possibly TRBD2 on 5 matching bases. Trimming shortened V by 2 bases and J by 1 base, and 11 bases separated the two germline ends. The CDR3 length is 15 residues. Germline CDR1 SEHNR, CDR2 FQNEAQ (reference sequence). DNA of the CDR3: TGTGCCAGCAGCTTAAGATTTAGCGCCCAAGAGACCCAGTACTTC. Translation: CASSLRFSAQETQYF. Based on the CDR3 plus reference TRBV7-9 and TRBJ2-5, the full variable domain is DTGVSQNPRHKITKRGQNVTFRCDPISEHNRLYWYRQTLGQGPEFLTYFQNEAQLEKSRLLSDRFSAERPKGSFSTLEIQRTEQGDSAMYLCASSLRFSAQETQYFGPGTRLLVL.

The chain links TRBV5-1 to TRBJ2-7, with a tentative D call TRBD2 (6 bases). Germline V gives CDR1 SGHRS, CDR2 YFSETQ. With 4 bases removed from V and 0 bases from J, the gap between germline ends came to 8 bases. This CDR3 has 13 residues. The CDR3 bases are TGCGCCAGCAGCGGGGACTCCTCCTACGAGCAGTACTTC. Its translation: CASSGDSSYEQYF.

The chain's CDR3 is CASSGGQRSYEQYF. The DNA for the CDR3 is TGTGCCAGCAGTGGAGGACAGCGTTCCTACGAGCAGTACTTC. This sequence joins TRBV2 and TRBJ2-7; D is perhaps TRBD1 (6 bases). In germline, CDR1 is SNHLY, CDR2 FYNNEI. The CDR3 is made up of 14 amino acids. V was clipped by 4 bases and J by 1 base, with 11 bases between them.